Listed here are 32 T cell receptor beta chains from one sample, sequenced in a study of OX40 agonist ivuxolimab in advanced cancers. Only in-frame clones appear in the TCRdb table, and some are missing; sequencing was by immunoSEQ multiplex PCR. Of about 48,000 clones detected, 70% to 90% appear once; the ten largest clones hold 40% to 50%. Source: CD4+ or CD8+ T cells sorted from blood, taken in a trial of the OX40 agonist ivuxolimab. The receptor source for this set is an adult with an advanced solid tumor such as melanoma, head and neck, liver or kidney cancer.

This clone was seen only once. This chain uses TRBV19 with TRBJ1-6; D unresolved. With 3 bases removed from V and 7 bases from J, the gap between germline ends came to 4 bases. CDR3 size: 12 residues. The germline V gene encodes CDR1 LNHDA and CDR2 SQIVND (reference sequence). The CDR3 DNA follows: TGTGCCAGTAGTATCGGGAATTCACCCCTCCACTTT. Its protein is CASSIGNSPLHF.

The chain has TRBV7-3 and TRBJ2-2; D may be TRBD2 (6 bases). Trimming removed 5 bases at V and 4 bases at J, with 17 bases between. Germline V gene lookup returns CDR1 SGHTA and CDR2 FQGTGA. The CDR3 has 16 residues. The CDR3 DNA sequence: TGTGCCAGCAGCCCGGCCGGGGGAACCTCCACCGGGGAGCTGTTTTTT. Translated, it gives CASSPAGGTSTGELFF.

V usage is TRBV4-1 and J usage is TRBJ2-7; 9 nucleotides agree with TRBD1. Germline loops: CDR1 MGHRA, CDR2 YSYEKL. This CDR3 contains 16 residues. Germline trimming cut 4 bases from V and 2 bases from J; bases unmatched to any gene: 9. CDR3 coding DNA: TGCGCCAGCAGCCCAATCGGACAGGGGCGGGCCTACGAGCAGTACTTC. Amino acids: CASSPIGQGRAYEQYF.

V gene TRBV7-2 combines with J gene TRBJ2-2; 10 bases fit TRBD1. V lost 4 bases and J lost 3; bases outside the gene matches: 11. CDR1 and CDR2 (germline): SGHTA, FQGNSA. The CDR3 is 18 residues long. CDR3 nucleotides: TGTGCCAGCAGCTCCCTGAGAGAGACAGGGGGCTACACCGGGGAGCTGTTTTTT. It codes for CASSSLRETGGYTGELFF.

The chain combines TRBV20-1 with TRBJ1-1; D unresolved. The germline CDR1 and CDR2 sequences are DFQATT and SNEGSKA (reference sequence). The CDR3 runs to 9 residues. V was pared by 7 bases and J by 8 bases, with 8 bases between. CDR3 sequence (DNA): TGCAGTGTAGGGAGAGAAGCTTTCTTT. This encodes CSVGREAFF.

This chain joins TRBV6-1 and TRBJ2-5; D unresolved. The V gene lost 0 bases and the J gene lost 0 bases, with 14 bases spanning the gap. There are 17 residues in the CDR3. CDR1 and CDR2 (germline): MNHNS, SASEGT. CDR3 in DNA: TGTGCCAGCAGTGAAGCAAGGGAATTCCTGTACCAAGAGACCCAGTACTTC. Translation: CASSEAREFLYQETQYF.

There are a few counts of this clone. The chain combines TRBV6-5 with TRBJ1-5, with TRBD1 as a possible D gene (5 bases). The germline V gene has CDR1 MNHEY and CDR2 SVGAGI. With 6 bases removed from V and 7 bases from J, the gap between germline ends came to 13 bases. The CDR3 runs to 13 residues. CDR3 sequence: CASSKGAGQPQHF. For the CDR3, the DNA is TGTGCCAGCAGCAAAGGGGCCGGGCAGCCCCAGCATTTT.

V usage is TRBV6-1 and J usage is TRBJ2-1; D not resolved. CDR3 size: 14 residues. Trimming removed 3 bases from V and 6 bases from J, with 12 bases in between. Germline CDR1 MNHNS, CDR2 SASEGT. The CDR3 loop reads CASSEAVPRNEQFF. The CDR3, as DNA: TGTGCCAGCAGTGAGGCGGTTCCTCGCAATGAGCAGTTCTTC.

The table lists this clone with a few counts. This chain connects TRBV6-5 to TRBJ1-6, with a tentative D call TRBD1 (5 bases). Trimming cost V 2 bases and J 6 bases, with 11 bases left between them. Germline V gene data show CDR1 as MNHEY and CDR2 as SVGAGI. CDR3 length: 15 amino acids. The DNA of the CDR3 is TGTGCCAGCAGTTACGGGGGAATCCTTAATTCACCCCTCCACTTT. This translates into CASSYGGILNSPLHF.

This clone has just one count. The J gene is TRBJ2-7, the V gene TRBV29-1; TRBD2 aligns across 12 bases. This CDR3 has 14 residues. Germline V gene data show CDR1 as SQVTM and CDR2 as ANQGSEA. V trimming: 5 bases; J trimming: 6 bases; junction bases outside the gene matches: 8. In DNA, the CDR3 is TGCAGCGTTATTGAACTAGCGGGGGGTTTCGAGCAGTACTTC. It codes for CSVIELAGGFEQYF.

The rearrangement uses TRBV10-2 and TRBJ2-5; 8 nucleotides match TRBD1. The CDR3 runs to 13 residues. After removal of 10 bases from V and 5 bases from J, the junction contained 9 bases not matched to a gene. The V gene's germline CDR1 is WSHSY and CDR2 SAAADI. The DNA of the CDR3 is TGCGCCACCTTGACAGGGGAATTTGAGACCCAGTACTTC. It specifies CATLTGEFETQYF.

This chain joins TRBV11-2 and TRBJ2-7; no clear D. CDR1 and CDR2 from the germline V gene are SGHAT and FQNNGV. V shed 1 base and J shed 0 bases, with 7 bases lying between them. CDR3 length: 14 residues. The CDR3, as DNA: TGTGCCAGCAGCTTAGCGCCGAGCTCCTACGAGCAGTACTTC. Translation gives CASSLAPSSYEQYF. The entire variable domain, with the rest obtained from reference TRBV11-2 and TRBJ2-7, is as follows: EAGVAQSPRYKIIEKRQSVAFWCNPISGHATLYWYQQILGQGPKLLIQFQNNGVVDDSQLPKDRFSAERLKGVDSTLKIQPAKLEDSAVYLCASSLAPSSYEQYFGPGTRLTVT.

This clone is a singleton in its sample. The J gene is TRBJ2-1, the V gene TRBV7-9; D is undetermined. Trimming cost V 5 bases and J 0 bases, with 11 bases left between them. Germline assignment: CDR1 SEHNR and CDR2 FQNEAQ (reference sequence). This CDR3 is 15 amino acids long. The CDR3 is CASSPTASSYNEQFF. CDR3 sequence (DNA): TGTGCCAGCAGCCCCACGGCCAGCTCCTACAATGAGCAGTTCTTC.

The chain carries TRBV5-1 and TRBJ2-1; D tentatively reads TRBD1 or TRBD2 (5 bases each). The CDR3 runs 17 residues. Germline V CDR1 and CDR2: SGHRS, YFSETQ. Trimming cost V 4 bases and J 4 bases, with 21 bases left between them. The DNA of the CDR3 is TGCGCCAGCAGCCCCACGGGTGTGGGGGTGTATTACAATGAGCAGTTCTTC. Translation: CASSPTGVGVYYNEQFF.

CDR3 protein: CASSLSRMGANTEAFF. The CDR3 coding sequence is TGTGCCAGCAGTTTATCGAGGATGGGGGCAAACACTGAAGCTTTCTTT. The chain carries TRBV27 and TRBJ1-1, with TRBD1 as a possible D gene (6 bases). V shed 0 bases and J shed 2 bases, with 13 bases lying between them. The CDR3 contains 16 residues. The germline V gene encodes CDR1 MNHEY and CDR2 SMNVEV (reference sequence).

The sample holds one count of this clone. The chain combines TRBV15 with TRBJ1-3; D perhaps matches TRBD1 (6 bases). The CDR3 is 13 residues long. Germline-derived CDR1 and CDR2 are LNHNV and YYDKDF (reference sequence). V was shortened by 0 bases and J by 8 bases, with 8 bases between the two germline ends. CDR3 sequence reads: CATSRDRGHTIYF. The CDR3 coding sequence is TGTGCCACCAGCAGAGACAGGGGACACACCATATATTTT.

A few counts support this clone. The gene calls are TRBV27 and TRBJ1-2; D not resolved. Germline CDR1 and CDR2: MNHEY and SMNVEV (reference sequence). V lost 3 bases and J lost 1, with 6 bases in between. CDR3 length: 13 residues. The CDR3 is CASSFADNYGYTF. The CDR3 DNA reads TGTGCCAGCAGTTTCGCAGATAACTATGGCTACACCTTC.

In DNA form, the CDR3 reads TGTGCCAGCAGCCCTTGGTCGGATCCTACCTACGAGCAGTACTTC. Its translation: CASSPWSDPTYEQYF. This chain joins TRBV5-6 and TRBJ2-7; D is unclear. V lost 4 bases and J lost 2, with 16 bases in between. The germline gives CDR1 SGHDT, CDR2 YYEEEE. The CDR3 runs 15 residues.

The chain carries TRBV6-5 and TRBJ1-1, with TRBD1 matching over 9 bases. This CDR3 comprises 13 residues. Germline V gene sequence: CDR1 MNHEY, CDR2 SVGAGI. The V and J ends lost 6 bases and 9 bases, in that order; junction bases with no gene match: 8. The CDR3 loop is CASRYGQGPKAFF. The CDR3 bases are TGTGCCAGCAGGTATGGACAGGGGCCAAAAGCTTTCTTT.

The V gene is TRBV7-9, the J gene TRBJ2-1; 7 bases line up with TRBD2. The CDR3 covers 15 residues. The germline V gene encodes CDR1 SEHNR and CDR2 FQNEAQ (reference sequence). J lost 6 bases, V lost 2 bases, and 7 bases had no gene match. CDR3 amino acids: CASSLSSGVGNEQFF. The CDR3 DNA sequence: TGTGCCAGCAGCTTATCTAGCGGCGTGGGCAATGAGCAGTTCTTC.

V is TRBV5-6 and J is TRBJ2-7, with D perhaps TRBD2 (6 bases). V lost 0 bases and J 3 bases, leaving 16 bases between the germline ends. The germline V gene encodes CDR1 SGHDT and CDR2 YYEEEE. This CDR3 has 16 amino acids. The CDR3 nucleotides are TGTGCCAGCAGCTTGGTTGGGGGGATGGGAGACTACGAGCAGTACTTC. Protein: CASSLVGGMGDYEQYF.

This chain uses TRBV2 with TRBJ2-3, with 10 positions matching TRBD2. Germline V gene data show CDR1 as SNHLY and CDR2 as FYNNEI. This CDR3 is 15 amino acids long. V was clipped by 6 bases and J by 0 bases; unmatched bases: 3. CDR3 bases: TGTGCCAGCAGGCGGACTAGCGGTAGCACAGATACGCAGTATTTT. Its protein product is CASRRTSGSTDTQYF.

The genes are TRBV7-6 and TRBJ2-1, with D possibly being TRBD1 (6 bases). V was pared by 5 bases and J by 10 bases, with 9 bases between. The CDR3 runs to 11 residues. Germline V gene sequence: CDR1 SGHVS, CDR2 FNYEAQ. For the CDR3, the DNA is TGTGCCAGCAGCCATACAGGGGAGCAGTTCTTC. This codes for CASSHTGEQFF.

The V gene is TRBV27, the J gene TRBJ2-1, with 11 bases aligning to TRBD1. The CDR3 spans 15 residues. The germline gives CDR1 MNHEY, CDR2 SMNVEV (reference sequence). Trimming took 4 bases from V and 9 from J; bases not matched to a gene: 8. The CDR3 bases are TGTGCCAGCAGTTCTGGGACAGGGGGTTCTTTTGAGCAGTTCTTC. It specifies CASSSGTGGSFEQFF.

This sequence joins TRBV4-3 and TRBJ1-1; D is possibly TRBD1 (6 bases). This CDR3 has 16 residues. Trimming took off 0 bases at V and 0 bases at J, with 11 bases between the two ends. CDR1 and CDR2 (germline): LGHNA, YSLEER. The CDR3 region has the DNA TGCGCCAGCAGCCAAGATCGGGGACACATGAACACTGAAGCTTTCTTT. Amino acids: CASSQDRGHMNTEAFF.

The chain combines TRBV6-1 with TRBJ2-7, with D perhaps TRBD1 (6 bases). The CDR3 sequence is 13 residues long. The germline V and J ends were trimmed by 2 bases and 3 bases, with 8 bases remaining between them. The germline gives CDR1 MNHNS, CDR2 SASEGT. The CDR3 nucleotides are TGTGCCAGCAGTGAACGACAGGTCTACGAGCAGTACTTC. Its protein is CASSERQVYEQYF.

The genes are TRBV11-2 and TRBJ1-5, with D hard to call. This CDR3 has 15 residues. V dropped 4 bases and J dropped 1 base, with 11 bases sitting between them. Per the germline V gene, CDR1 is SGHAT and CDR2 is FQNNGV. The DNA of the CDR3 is TGTGCCAGCAGCTACCGTTTGGGCAGCAATCAGCCCCAGCATTTT. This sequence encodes CASSYRLGSNQPQHF.

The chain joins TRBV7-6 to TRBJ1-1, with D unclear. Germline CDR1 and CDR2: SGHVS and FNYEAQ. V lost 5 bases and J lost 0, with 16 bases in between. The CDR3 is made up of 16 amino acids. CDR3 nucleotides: TGTGCCAGCAGCCTTACATTGAGCGGTATGAACACTGAAGCTTTCTTT. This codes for CASSLTLSGMNTEAFF.

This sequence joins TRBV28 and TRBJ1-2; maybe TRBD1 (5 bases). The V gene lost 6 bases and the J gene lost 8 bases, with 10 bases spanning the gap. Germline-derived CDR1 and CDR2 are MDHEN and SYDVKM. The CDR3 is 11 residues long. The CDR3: CASRRGDGYTF. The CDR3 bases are TGTGCCAGCAGAAGAGGGGACGGCTACACCTTC.

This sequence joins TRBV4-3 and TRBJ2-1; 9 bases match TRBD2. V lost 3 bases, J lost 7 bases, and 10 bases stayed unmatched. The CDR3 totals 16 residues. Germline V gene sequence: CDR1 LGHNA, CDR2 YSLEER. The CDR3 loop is CASSHLGLAGGNEQFF. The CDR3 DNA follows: TGCGCCAGCAGCCATCTGGGACTAGCTGGAGGGAATGAGCAGTTCTTC.

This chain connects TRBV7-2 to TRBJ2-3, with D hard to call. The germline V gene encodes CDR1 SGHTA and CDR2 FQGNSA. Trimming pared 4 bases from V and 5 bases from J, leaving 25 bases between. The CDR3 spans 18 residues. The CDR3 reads CASSYSTSVSWTLDTQYF. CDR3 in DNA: TGTGCCAGCAGCTACTCCACCTCCGTCTCCTGGACCCTAGATACGCAGTATTTT.

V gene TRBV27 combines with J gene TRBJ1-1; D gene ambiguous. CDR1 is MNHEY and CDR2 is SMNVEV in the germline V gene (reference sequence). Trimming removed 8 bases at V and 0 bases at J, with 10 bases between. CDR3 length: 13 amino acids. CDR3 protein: CASGEGMNTEAFF. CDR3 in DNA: TGTGCCAGCGGGGAAGGGATGAACACTGAAGCTTTCTTT.